This TCR beta chain comes out of a study of shared clonotypes between healthy human individuals. General observations from the study: Across subsets, estimated richness was generally greater for naive than for memory populations. Non-shared clonotypes had lower generation probabilities than those shared by all four donors.

For this clone: The antigen remains unidentified.

Cells designated naive CD8 were CD45RO-negative and were positively selected for CCR7, with terminally differentiated effector memory CD45RA+ cells excluded. Germline CDR1 is MNHNS and CDR2 is SASEGT. This CDR3 contains 15 residues. The junction had 6 bases not matched to a gene; V was cut back by 2 bases and J by 4 bases. Data came from immunoSEQ multiplex PCR; TCRdb stores just in-frame clones and leaves some out. This sample has fewer than 800,000 clones, with 90% to 95% found just once. Sequencing input: naive CD8+ T cells sorted from blood. The chain is built from TRBV6-1 and TRBJ1-1, with 8 bases lining up with TRBD1. The receptor comes from a man younger than 40 in good health. The CDR3 protein is CASSEQAGTGTEAFF. The CDR3 region has the DNA TGTGCCAGCAGTGAACAGGCCGGGACAGGCACTGAAGCTTTCTTT.